What follows are 14 T cell receptor beta chains derived from one specimen sequenced in a study of blood T cell repertoires in COVID-19. Libraries were prepared by immunoSEQ multiplex PCR; TCRdb keeps only in-frame clonotypes and omits some of them. This table holds roughly 300,000 clones, around 88% found once. Input material: peripheral blood. These receptors were taken from a woman aged 50 to 65 with acute or convalescent COVID-19.

The chain combines TRBV5-1 with TRBJ2-3; 8 positions agree with TRBD2. CDR1 and CDR2 from the germline V gene are SGHRS and YFSETQ. The trim removed 0 bases at V and 2 bases at J, leaving 5 bases unmatched. This CDR3 region has 16 residues. The CDR3 loop is CASSLEASGYTDTQYF. CDR3 DNA sequence: TGCGCCAGCAGCTTGGAGGCTAGCGGGTACACAGATACGCAGTATTTT.

This chain joins TRBV4-1 and TRBJ2-7; D perhaps matches TRBD2 (6 bases). The germline V gene has CDR1 MGHRA and CDR2 YSYEKL. The CDR3 runs to 16 residues. V lost 0 bases, J lost 0 bases, and 12 bases lay in between. DNA of the CDR3: TGCGCCAGCAGCCAAGAGAGCACTAGCAGCTCCTACGAGCAGTACTTC. This sequence encodes CASSQESTSSSYEQYF.

The chain couples TRBV5-1 to TRBJ2-3; 15 bases line up with TRBD2. V was clipped by 4 bases and J by 6 bases; unmatched bases: 9. CDR1 is SGHRS, CDR2 YFSETQ, per germline. The CDR3 has 17 amino acids. CDR3 coding DNA: TGCGCCAGCAGCACGGCCGGGACTAGCGGGAGGTCTGATACGCAGTATTTT. Its protein is CASSTAGTSGRSDTQYF.

V is TRBV9 and J is TRBJ2-1; TRBD2 aligns across 13 bases. CDR1 and CDR2 (germline): SGDLS, YYNGEE. V lost 0 bases, J lost 0 bases, and 0 bases stayed unmatched. This CDR3 has 17 amino acids. Here the CDR3 reads CASSVGTSGSSYNEQFF. The CDR3 DNA sequence: TGTGCCAGCAGCGTAGGGACTAGCGGGAGCTCCTACAATGAGCAGTTCTTC. The full variable domain, in which reference TRBV9 and TRBJ2-1 provide the parts outside the CDR3, is DSGVTQTPKHLITATGQRVTLRCSPRSGDLSVYWYQQSLDQGLQFLIQYYNGEERAKGNILERFSAQQFPDLHSELNLSSLELGDSALYFCASSVGTSGSSYNEQFFGPGTRLTVL.

V usage is TRBV27 and J usage is TRBJ2-7, with TRBD2 identical over 8 bases. J gave up 3 bases and V 5 bases, and 9 bases lay outside the gene matches. Germline V gives CDR1 MNHEY, CDR2 SMNVEV (reference sequence). This CDR3 has 15 residues. The CDR3 bases are TGTGCCAGCAGTCCTCCACGTAGCGGGAACTACGAGCAGTACTTC. Translation: CASSPPRSGNYEQYF.

The chain couples TRBV19 to TRBJ2-2; D remains unclear. The CDR3 spans 15 residues. Looked up from germline, CDR1 is LNHDA and CDR2 is SQIVND (reference sequence). V lost 5 bases, J lost 1 base, and 11 bases lay in between. CDR3 sequence: CASSPPGWNTGELFF. CDR3 coding DNA: TGTGCCAGTAGTCCCCCCGGGTGGAACACCGGGGAGCTGTTTTTT. Full variable domain (rest looked up from reference TRBV19 and TRBJ2-2): DGGITQSPKYLFRKEGQNVTLSCEQNLNHDAMYWYRQDPGQGLRLIYYSQIVNDFQKGDIAEGYSVSREKKESFPLTVTSAQKNPTAFYLCASSPPGWNTGELFFGEGSRLTVL.

The rearrangement links TRBV5-1 to TRBJ2-1, with TRBD1 as a possible D gene (6 bases). The CDR3 length is 13 residues. V lost 2 bases to trimming and J lost 4 bases, with 7 bases between them. Germline V gene lookup returns CDR1 SGHRS and CDR2 YFSETQ. Here the CDR3 DNA reads TGCGCCAGCAGCTTCGGACAGTACAATGAGCAGTTCTTC. Translating gives CASSFGQYNEQFF.

The V and J genes are TRBV6-2 or TRBV6-3 and TRBJ2-7; the match to TRBD2 covers 7 bases. V lost 6 bases, J lost 0 bases, and 8 bases stayed unmatched. The CDR3 covers 15 residues. The V gene's germline CDR1 is MNHEY and CDR2 SVGEGT. CDR3 nucleotide sequence: TGTGCCAGCAGGCCTAGCGGTTCAAGCTCCTACGAGCAGTACTTC. Its protein is CASRPSGSSSYEQYF.

This clone has more than one count but fewer than ten. The rearrangement joins TRBV3-1 (or the pseudogene TRBV3-2) to TRBJ2-1, with 13 bases aligning to TRBD2. Trimming cost V 0 bases and J 7 bases; bases outside gene matches: 6. The CDR3 spans 17 residues. Per the germline V gene, CDR1 is LGHDT and CDR2 is YNNKEL (reference sequence). The CDR3 DNA reads as TGTGCCAGCAGCCAAGATGGCTGGACTAGCGGGGGTAATGAGCAGTTCTTC. Amino acids: CASSQDGWTSGGNEQFF.

CDR3 sequence (DNA): TGTGCCAGCAGCGGGACTAGCGGAACCTACGAGCAGTACTTC. Encoded protein: CASSGTSGTYEQYF. The rearrangement joins TRBV28 to TRBJ2-7, with 11 nucleotides matching TRBD2. Germline values: CDR1 MDHEN, CDR2 SYDVKM. The V gene end was trimmed by 6 bases and the J gene end by 2 bases; junction bases not matched to a gene: 3. The CDR3 length is 14 residues.

This clone turned up a few times. This rearrangement joins TRBV7-8 to TRBJ1-1; 9 positions match TRBD1. The CDR3 consists of 14 residues. Germline CDR1 reads SGHVS; CDR2 reads FQNEAQ. The V segment lost 5 bases and the J segment 1 base; nucleotides outside the gene matches: 2. CDR3 amino acids: CASSNRGRNTEAFF. The CDR3 nucleotides read TGTGCCAGCAGCAACAGGGGGCGGAACACTGAAGCTTTCTTT.

As regards this clone: An end of the junction differs from the germline gene, which may be a read error. The chain carries TRBV9 and TRBJ1-1; D unclear. CDR3 length: 12 residues. Germline CDR1 is SGDLS and CDR2 is YYNGEE. CDR3 region: CASSGRLGPVRF. CDR3 coding DNA: TGTGCCAGCAGCGGACGTTTGGGCCCAGTAAGATTT.

This chain uses TRBV20-1 with TRBJ2-7; perhaps TRBD2 as D (5 bases). CDR3 length: 11 residues. Germline V gene sequence: CDR1 DFQATT, CDR2 SNEGSKA (reference sequence). Trimming left V 8 bases short and J 6 bases short, with 14 bases between. The CDR3, as DNA: TGCAGTCTATCCTGGGCGGGCGAGCAGTACTTC. Protein sequence: CSLSWAGEQYF.

The CDR3: CASSTASRGAFF. The DNA of the CDR3 is TGTGCCAGCTCGACTGCATCTCGGGGGGCTTTCTTT. This sequence joins TRBV18 and TRBJ1-1; weak D call: TRBD1 (5 bases). The CDR3 runs to 12 residues. Germline V CDR1 and CDR2: KGHSH, LQKENI. The V gene lost 6 bases and the J gene lost 11 bases, with 16 bases spanning the gap.